This TCR beta chain stems from a study of human T cells and chemical hapten exposure. Time point here: pre-sensitization, week 0. The treatment was: therapeutic diphenylcyclopropenone sensitization with weekly scalp DPC. TCRdb re-called the RACE reads through MiXCR, storing one row per CDR3 protein. The table records approximately 260,000 distinct CDR3 sequences, 8.6% of them present only once. Trimming removed 7 bases at V and 1 base at J, with 11 bases between. This CDR3 spans 13 amino acids. Per the germline V gene, CDR1 is ENHRY and CDR2 is SYGVKD. The chain joins TRBV10-3 to TRBJ2-7, with D maybe TRBD1 (5 bases). This TCR was sampled from a woman in her forties with alopecia areata. Some clones in this sample may be carry-over from other donors' samples. The starting material was whole blood, obtained in connection with sensitization to the hapten diphenylcyclopropenone (DPC). The CDR3 DNA follows: TGTGCCATCACTCAGGACACTTCCTACGAGCAGTACTTC. This sequence encodes CAITQDTSYEQYF.